The rows below give T cell receptor beta chains drawn from one sample of a study of cytomegalovirus exposure and HLA in healthy donors. TCRdb's copy holds only in-frame clones and misses some; the assay was immunoSEQ multiplex PCR. The profile shows some 110,000 clones, approximately 86% of them singletons. Sequenced input: PBMCs. The receptors here all came from a woman under 30 in good health and CMV-seropositive. The CDR3 runs from the conserved cysteine through the conserved F or W. The D gene is left open where the match is weak. Expanded clones get a size class; other rows say once, few or many, or leave the size out.

16 TRBJ2-2 TRBV7-2 . . TGTGCCAGCAGCAACTATCGGACAGCGAACACCGGGGAGCTGTTTTTT CASSNYRTANTGELFF
15 TRBJ1-5 TRBV5-1 once TRBD1 TGCGCCAGCAGCGGAGGGACAGGAATTAATCAGCCCCAGCATTTT CASSGGTGINQPQHF
14 TRBJ1-4 TRBV28 . . TGTGCCAGCATGGGGAGGGTTTCAGGGGAAAAACTGTTTTTT CASMGRVSGEKLFF
13 TRBJ1-2 TRBV6-1 . . TGTGCCAGCAGTGGTCTGTCCGCGGGGGGCTACACCTTC CASSGLSAGGYTF
15 TRBJ2-7 TRBV11-2 . . TGTGCCAGCAGCTCGCCAAGGGGGGGAGTCTACGAGCAGTACTTC CASSSPRGGVYEQYF
14 TRBJ2-3 TRBV5-4 . . TGTGCCAGCAGCTTGGCCGCGAGTCCAGATACGCAGTATTTT CASSLAASPDTQYF
16 TRBJ2-2 TRBV28 . TRBD2 TGTGCCAGCAGGGGACTAGCGGGAACGAACACCGGGGAGCTGTTTTTT CASRGLAGTNTGELFF
15 TRBJ1-5 TRBV7-2 . TRBD1 TGTGCCAGCAGCTTACGACAGGGGGGAGGTCAGCCCCAGCATTTT CASSLRQGGGQPQHF
15 TRBJ2-5 TRBV4-1 . . TGCGCCAGCAGCCAAGATGTGGCAGGGGAAGAGACCCAGTACTTC CASSQDVAGEETQYF
19 TRBJ2-7 TRBV11-2 . TRBD2 TGTGCCAGCAGCTTAGATTCCCTCCCCCTAGCGGTTCTCTCCTACGAGCAGTACTTC CASSLDSLPLAVLSYEQYF
13 TRBJ2-2 TRBV5-1 once . TGCGCCAGCAGCTTGGCGGGCACCGGGGAGCTGTTTTTT CASSLAGTGELFF
18 TRBJ1-3 TRBV9 . TRBD1 TGTGCCAGCAGCGTAGACCGCTTGACAGGGGTTCCGGGGGACACCATATATTTT CASSVDRLTGVPGDTIYF
15 TRBJ2-2 TRBV7-9 . TRBD1 TGTGCCAGCAGCTTGGGACAGGGCGGGACCGGGGAGCTGTTTTTT CASSLGQGGTGELFF
14 TRBJ2-1 TRBV5-1 . TRBD1 TGCGCCAGCAGCTTGGGACAGGGGTACGATGAGCAGTTCTTC CASSLGQGYDEQFF
14 TRBJ1-1 TRBV19 . TRBD1 TGTGCCAGCAAAGAGGGGGCGAGGAACACTGAAGCTTTCTTT CASKEGARNTEAFF
15 TRBJ2-1 TRBV7-3 once TRBD1 TGTGCCAGCAGCTTAGCGAAGGGGGCGGGTAATGAGCAGTTCTTC CASSLAKGAGNEQFF
16 TRBJ2-1 TRBV15 . TRBD2 TGTGCCACCAGCGAAAGGACTAGCGGCAGGGGCTATGAGCAGTTCTTC CATSERTSGRGYEQFF
13 TRBJ2-3 TRBV10-3 . . TGTGCCATCAGGGGCGATCCGGCTGATACGCAGTATTTT CAIRGDPADTQYF
17 TRBJ2-4 TRBV7-8 . . TGTGCCAGCAGCCGGATCAGGGCGGAACTAGCCAAAAACATTCAGTACTTC CASSRIRAELAKNIQYF
15 TRBJ2-3 TRBV5-1 . TRBD2 TGCGCCAGCAGCTTGAGCGGGAGTAGCACAGATACGCAGTATTTT CASSLSGSSTDTQYF
14 TRBJ1-6 TRBV2 . . TGTGCCAGCAGTTTTTCATCCTATAATTCACCCCTCCACTTT CASSFSSYNSPLHF
15 TRBJ2-5 TRBV9 . . TGTGCCAGCAGCCCAGCGGGCGACTACCAAGAGACCCAGTACTTC CASSPAGDYQETQYF
12 TRBJ2-7 TRBV11-3 . . TGTGCCAGCAGCTCAGGATCCTACGAGCAGTACTTC CASSSGSYEQYF
13 TRBJ2-7 TRBV19 . TRBD2 TGTGCCAGTAGTCGGGACTATTACTACGAGCAGTACTTC CASSRDYYYEQYF
17 TRBJ1-3 TRBV28 . . TGTGCCAGCAGCTCCCCGTCGGCTTCAGGGTCTGGAAACACCATATATTTT CASSSPSASGSGNTIYF
14 TRBJ2-7 TRBV9 few TRBD2 TGTGCCAGCAGCTCGAGCCGGGGGGTAGACGAGCAGTACTTC CASSSSRGVDEQYF
12 TRBJ2-7 TRBV18 . . TGTGCCAGCTCACGGCAGGACTACGAGCAGTACTTC CASSRQDYEQYF
15 TRBJ1-1 TRBV7-6 . . TGTGCCAGCAGCTTAGGGCAAGTCCGGAACACTGAAGCTTTCTTT CASSLGQVRNTEAFF
14 TRBJ1-2 TRBV5-4 . . TGTGCCAGCAGCTTGGCCGCCAGGGGATATGGCTACACCTTC CASSLAARGYGYTF
16 TRBJ1-1 TRBV7-9 . TRBD1 TGTGCCAGCAGTTCGACAGGGGTGATCGGGAACACTGAAGCTTTCTTT CASSSTGVIGNTEAFF
17 TRBJ2-3 TRBV9 . TRBD2 TGTGCCAGCAGCGTGGACCTAGCGGGAGGGGTCACAGATACGCAGTATTTT CASSVDLAGGVTDTQYF
15 TRBJ2-7 TRBV27 . TRBD2 TGTGCCAGCAGTTCGGGACTAGCGATTCACTACGAGCAGTACTTC CASSSGLAIHYEQYF
13 TRBJ1-4 TRBV19 few . TGTGCCAGTGTAGCGAAAACTTCGGGCAAACTGTTTTTT CASVAKTSGKLFF
13 TRBJ1-1 TRBV6-1 . . TGTGCCAGCAGTGAAAAGACTAACACTGAAGCTTTCTTT CASSEKTNTEAFF
12 TRBJ2-7 TRBV29-1 . TRBD1 TGCAGCGCGGGACAGGGAGACTACGAGCAGTACTTC CSAGQGDYEQYF
14 TRBJ2-7 TRBV4-1 once TRBD1 TGCGCCAGCAGCCAGTTGGACAGGGGTGGCGAGCAGTACTTC CASSQLDRGGEQYF
15 TRBJ2-7 TRBV28 . TRBD1 TGTGCCAGCAGTCCACGGACAGGGGGCAGGTACGAGCAGTACTTC CASSPRTGGRYEQYF
15 TRBJ1-2 TRBV28 . . TGTGCCAGCAGCGGGGTTGGGGTTAACTCCTATGGCTACACCTTC CASSGVGVNSYGYTF
13 TRBJ2-5 TRBV29-1 . TRBD2 TGCAGCGTTACTAGCGGGAGTATGGAGACCCAGTACTTC CSVTSGSMETQYF
17 TRBJ1-5 TRBV27 . . TGTGCCAGCAGTTTATTTTCAGGGGTGAATAGCAATCAGCCCCAGCATTTT CASSLFSGVNSNQPQHF
13 TRBJ2-5 TRBV5-6 once . TGTGCCAGCAGCTTGATCCTACAAGAGACCCAGTACTTC CASSLILQETQYF
14 TRBJ1-2 TRBV5-5 . TRBD1 TGTGCCAGCAGCCCATCAGGGACAGACTATGGCTACACCTTC CASSPSGTDYGYTF
15 TRBJ1-1 TRBV19 . . TGTGCCAGTAGTGTATTGACAGGCATGAACACTGAAGCTTTCTTT CASSVLTGMNTEAFF
15 TRBJ1-5 TRBV4-2 . . TGTGCCAGCAGCCAAGACAGTCAGGGTAATCAGCCCCAGCATTTT CASSQDSQGNQPQHF